Listed below are T cell receptor beta chains from one sample, sequenced in a study of regulatory T cells in long-lasting Graves disease. MiXCR was run by TCRdb on the multiplex PCR reads, yielding one entry per CDR3 protein. The sample consists of more than 400,000 distinct CDR3 sequences, approximately 16% of them appearing once. The sample was also reused in another study, on T cells in Graves' hyperthyroidism and ophthalmopathy.

Sample: peripheral blood mononuclear cells (PBMCs), taken at new diagnosis, from a patient treated with antithyroid drugs. The receptors shown here come from a woman in her 30s with Graves disease. Each CDR3 is given with its conserved first and last residue. The D gene is left open where the match is weak. Clone size is not always given. Where it is, it says once, few, many or a class for expanded clones.

v_gene	j_gene	d_gene	abundance	CDR3aa	CDR3nt
TRBV9	TRBJ1-2	.	few	CASSSSNAGIYGYTF	TGTGCCAGCAGCTCCTCGAACGCAGGGATTTATGGCTACACCTTC
TRBV20-1	TRBJ2-3	TRBD2	many	CSATAGGTDTQYF	TGCAGTGCTACAGCGGGAGGCACAGATACGCAGTATTTT
TRBV7-2	TRBJ1-2	TRBD1	few	CASSLRTGARRGYLYGYTF	TGTGCCAGCAGCTTACGGACAGGGGCCAGACGAGGGTATCTTTATGGCTACACCTTC
TRBV6-2/TRBV6-3	TRBJ2-7	TRBD2	many	CASSPSGRNEYEQYF	TGTGCCAGCAGCCCCAGCGGGAGGAATGAATACGAGCAGTACTTC
TRBV20-1	TRBJ1-2	TRBD1	.	CSAPWTGQRFGDGYTF	TGCAGTGCTCCCTGGACAGGACAAAGGTTCGGGGATGGCTACACCTTC
TRBV28	TRBJ2-3	.	few	CASSLVSHTQYF	TGTGCCAGCAGTTTAGTTAGCCACACGCAGTATTTT
TRBV6-1	TRBJ1-6	.	few	CASRDHNQGSYNSPLHF	TGTGCCAGCAGGGATCACAACCAAGGCTCCTATAATTCACCCCTCCACTTT
TRBV4-3	TRBJ2-1	TRBD2	.	CASSRGGASGNNEQFF	TGCGCCAGCAGCCGAGGCGGGGCTAGCGGGAACAATGAGCAGTTCTTC
TRBV10-3	TRBJ2-2	.	few	CAIRGSWTGELFF	TGTGCCATCAGAGGGAGCTGGACCGGGGAGCTGTTTTTT
TRBV20-1	TRBJ2-1	TRBD2	.	CSARDWRGTSGSHEQFF	TGCAGTGCTAGAGATTGGAGGGGGACTAGCGGGAGTCATGAGCAGTTCTTC
TRBV2	TRBJ1-4	.	few	CASSVGGTGLGEKLFF	TGTGCCAGCAGTGTAGGGGGGACGGGGCTGGGTGAAAAACTGTTTTTT
TRBV7-9	TRBJ2-7	.	.	CASSPGSNSYEQYF	TGTGCCAGCAGCCCCGGGTCCAACTCCTACGAGCAGTACTTC
TRBV5-1	TRBJ2-7	TRBD1	.	CASSRPGQANEQYF	TGCGCCAGCAGCAGACCGGGACAGGCGAACGAGCAGTACTTC
TRBV2	TRBJ2-2	TRBD2	few	CASNGLVGYTGELFF	TGTGCCAGCAATGGACTAGTTGGGTACACCGGGGAGCTGTTTTTT
TRBV7-9	TRBJ1-2	.	many	CASSLDGAIHGYTF	TGTGCCAGCAGCTTAGACGGGGCAATCCATGGCTACACCTTC
TRBV7-2	TRBJ2-5	.	many	CASSLGGLETQYF	TGTGCCAGCAGCTTAGGAGGGCTAGAGACCCAGTACTTC
TRBV24-1	TRBJ2-3	.	many	CATSDVVGNTQYF	TGTGCCACCAGTGATGTCGTGGGGAATACGCAGTATTTT
TRBV2	TRBJ2-5	.	many	CASSEGIQETQYF	TGTGCCAGCAGTGAAGGAATACAAGAGACCCAGTACTTC
TRBV28	TRBJ2-6	.	.	CASTPSGSGANVLTF	TGTGCCAGCACTCCCTCGGGCTCTGGGGCCAACGTCCTGACTTTC
TRBV5-1	TRBJ1-1	TRBD1	many	CASSSGGGNTEAFF	TGTGCCAGCAGTTCAGGGGGCGGGAACACTGAAGCTTTCTTT
TRBV7-2	TRBJ2-1	.	many	CASAPLAVLRNEQFF	TGTGCCAGCGCCCCTTTAGCGGTTCTGAGGAATGAGCAGTTCTTC